These 29 T cell receptor beta chains originate from one sample sequenced in a study of T cells in Graves' hyperthyroidism and ophthalmopathy. Amplified regions were TCR beta CDR3 sequences from RNA transcripts. HTBI primers were the set used in a first-round RT-PCR of the TCR CDR3. One entry per CDR3 protein, called by TCRdb with MiXCR from the multiplex PCR reads. Among 150,000 or so distinct CDR3 sequences, approximately 20% were seen once, and the ten largest hold about two thirds. The sequencing sample was made of blood. The receptors shown here come from a woman between 45 and 65 years old with Graves' hyperthyroidism that later progressed to Graves' ophthalmopathy.

This clonotype was detected ten times or more. The V gene is TRBV11-2, the J gene TRBJ2-1; D tentatively fits TRBD1 or TRBD2 (5 bases each). CDR1 and CDR2 (germline): SGHAT, FQNNGV. This CDR3 is 15 amino acids long. V lost 5 bases and J 6 bases, leaving 17 bases between the germline ends. The CDR3 protein is CASSLQSGASNEQFF. In DNA form, the CDR3 reads TGTGCCAGCAGCCTACAATCCGGGGCTAGCAATGAGCAGTTCTTC.

This clonotype appeared a few times. This sequence joins TRBV2 and TRBJ2-7; 9 bases are a match to TRBD1. With V trimmed by 4 bases and J by 4 bases, 5 bases remained unmatched. The CDR3 covers 14 residues. Germline V lookup: CDR1 SNHLY, CDR2 FYNNEI. The CDR3 nucleotides read TGTGCCAGCAGTGGACAGGGGGGACCTTACGAGCAGTACTTC. It is translated as CASSGQGGPYEQYF.

This clonotype appeared many times. The J gene is TRBJ1-1, the V gene TRBV6-5; D gene unclear. V dropped 0 bases and J dropped 4 bases, with 12 bases sitting between them. This CDR3 is 15 amino acids long. The germline V gene encodes CDR1 MNHEY and CDR2 SVGAGI. The CDR3 loop reads CASSYSSGVVTEAFF. CDR3 nucleotides: TGTGCCAGCAGTTACTCTTCTGGGGTCGTCACTGAAGCTTTCTTT.

Ten or more counts support this clonotype. The CDR3 region has the DNA TGTGCCAGCAGTGAAGCCTGGGGATACGGGGAGCTGTTTTTT. This codes for CASSEAWGYGELFF. The V call is TRBV2, the J call TRBJ2-2; D gene uncertain. Germline assignment: CDR1 SNHLY and CDR2 FYNNEI. V was shortened by 0 bases and J by 7 bases, with 9 bases between the two germline ends. The CDR3 consists of 14 residues.

The J gene is TRBJ2-7, the V gene TRBV5-6; D not certain. The V and J ends lost 0 bases and 7 bases respectively, with 11 bases between them. The CDR3 is 13 amino acids. Germline CDR1 and CDR2: SGHDT and YYEEEE. The CDR3, as DNA: TGTGCCAGCAGCTTGGACGGCCGCCGGGAGCAGTACTTC. Its protein is CASSLDGRREQYF.

The table lists this clonotype with a few counts. The chain has TRBV27 and TRBJ2-1, with a weak D call TRBD2 (6 bases). Trimming cost V 4 bases and J 2 bases, with 9 bases left between them. The CDR3 extends over 14 amino acids. Germline lookup yields CDR1 MNHEY and CDR2 SMNVEV (reference sequence). CDR3 amino acids: CASSWRGTYNEQFF. The CDR3 DNA reads TGTGCCAGCAGTTGGCGGGGAACCTACAATGAGCAGTTCTTC.

This clonotype was observed a few times. CDR3: CSARDASGGCTGELFF. The CDR3 DNA reads TGCAGTGCTAGAGACGCCTCAGGGGGCTGCACCGGGGAGCTGTTTTTT. The chain is built from TRBV20-1 and TRBJ2-2; the match to TRBD1 covers 8 bases. Germline trimming cut 0 bases from V and 4 bases from J; bases unmatched to any gene: 7. The CDR3 extends over 16 amino acids. The germline CDR1 and CDR2 sequences are DFQATT and SNEGSKA (reference sequence).

This clonotype was observed a handful of times. The CDR3 protein is CASTSRGQPNQPQHF. The CDR3 coding sequence is TGTGCCAGTACCTCTAGGGGACAGCCAAATCAGCCCCAGCATTTT. The J gene is TRBJ1-5, the V gene TRBV19, with 7 bases fitting TRBD1. CDR1 is LNHDA and CDR2 is SQIVND in the germline V gene (reference sequence). This CDR3 is 15 amino acids long. Trimming cost V 7 bases and J 4 bases; bases outside gene matches: 10.

This clonotype was recorded a few times. The CDR3 nucleotides are TGTGCCAGCAGTGAAGGTGACAGGGGGACGAGGGGCTACACCTTC. Its translation is CASSEGDRGTRGYTF. V gene TRBV6-1 combines with J gene TRBJ1-2; 9 bases agree with TRBD1. The CDR3 consists of 15 residues. CDR1 and CDR2 from the germline V gene are MNHNS and SASEGT. Losses at the gene ends were 1 base for V and 8 bases for J; bases not matched to a gene: 8.

The chain carries TRBV19 and TRBJ2-4; no clear D gene. Trimming left V 4 bases short and J 0 bases short, with 10 bases between. The CDR3 has 15 amino acids. CDR1 is LNHDA and CDR2 is SQIVND in the germline V gene (reference sequence). The CDR3 coding sequence is TGTGCCAGTAGTACGGAGTCTCTAGCCAAAAACATTCAGTACTTC. Its translation: CASSTESLAKNIQYF.

This clonotype was recorded at least ten times. This sequence joins TRBV27 and TRBJ2-1, with 7 positions matching TRBD2. Per the germline V gene, CDR1 is MNHEY and CDR2 is SMNVEV (reference sequence). The CDR3 has 14 amino acids. V was pared by 10 bases and J by 9 bases, with 15 bases of the junction left unmatched. The CDR3 sequence is CANKSGNTLLEQFF. For the CDR3, the DNA is TGTGCCAACAAAAGCGGGAACACCCTTCTTGAGCAGTTCTTC.

This rearrangement joins TRBV20-1 to TRBJ2-3; TRBD2 matches at 10 bases. Trimming cost V 0 bases and J 0 bases; bases outside gene matches: 6. The CDR3 runs 17 residues. Germline V gene lookup returns CDR1 DFQATT and CDR2 SNEGSKA (reference sequence). This CDR3 reads CSARDPSGRPSTDTQYF. CDR3 bases: TGCAGTGCTAGAGATCCTAGCGGGAGACCTAGCACAGATACGCAGTATTTT.

This clonotype was seen ten or more times. The chain links TRBV5-1 to TRBJ1-1; 7 bases fit TRBD1. V shed 7 bases and J 0 bases; nucleotides not matched to a gene: 9. Germline CDR1 SGHRS, CDR2 YFSETQ. The CDR3 loop spans 15 amino acids. CDR3 coding DNA: TGCGCCAGCTCGAACAGGGGCGATATGAACACTGAAGCTTTCTTT. Protein: CASSNRGDMNTEAFF.

This clonotype has at least ten counts. The CDR3 DNA sequence: TGTGCCAGCAGCCCTTATGACCACGGACAGGGGGCTCGTACAGATACGCAGTATTTT. Translated: CASSPYDHGQGARTDTQYF. This chain links TRBV13 with TRBJ2-3, with TRBD1 matching over 11 bases. J gave up 3 bases and V 5 bases, and 16 bases lay outside the gene matches. The CDR3 is made up of 19 amino acids. Germline CDR1 and CDR2: PRHDT and FYEKMQ (reference sequence).

This clonotype was counted ten times or more. The V and J genes are TRBV7-3 and TRBJ1-1; D remains ambiguous. Deletions cut 8 bases from V and 7 bases from J, with 11 bases between. The CDR3 extends over 11 amino acids. CDR1 is SGHTA, CDR2 FQGTGA, per germline. The CDR3 here is CASAGDGEAFF. CDR3 DNA sequence: TGTGCCAGCGCGGGTGACGGTGAAGCTTTCTTT.

On this clonotype: Germline is not matched at one junction end, which may reflect a read error. This chain joins TRBV6-6 and TRBJ2-1; 9 nucleotides align to TRBD1. CDR1 MNHNY and CDR2 SVGAGI come from the germline V gene (reference sequence). This CDR3 comprises 18 residues. The CDR3 protein is CASSYSASRDRAYNEQSF. The CDR3, as DNA: TGTGCCAGCAGTTACTCGGCCTCACGGGACAGGGCCTACAATGAGCAGTCCTTC.

The V and J genes are TRBV24-1 and TRBJ2-3, with D hard to call. The germline CDR1 and CDR2 sequences are KGHDR and SFDVKD. Trimming shortened V by 1 base and J by 6 bases, and 13 bases separated the two germline ends. The CDR3 has 15 amino acids. Written as DNA, the CDR3 is TGTGCCACCAGTGATTTAACGGTTTTGGGGGATACGCAGTATTTT. Protein product: CATSDLTVLGDTQYF.

This clonotype was recorded at least ten times. J is TRBJ1-6 and V is TRBV5-1; D is perhaps TRBD1 (5 bases). The germline gives CDR1 SGHRS, CDR2 YFSETQ. Trimming stripped 0 bases from V and 6 bases from J, with 7 bases between. The CDR3 spans 14 residues. The CDR3 region is CASSLGGGNSPLHF. The CDR3 bases are TGCGCCAGCAGCTTGGGGGGGGGTAATTCACCCCTCCACTTT.

The table lists this clonotype with a few counts. The V gene is TRBV14, the J gene TRBJ1-1, with no clear D. Trimming removed 0 bases at V and 4 bases at J, with 12 bases between. CDR3 length: 15 residues. Per germline, CDR1 SGHDN and CDR2 FVKESK. In DNA form, the CDR3 reads TGTGCCAGCAGCCAAGAGGGCGTAGTTGGCACTGAAGCTTTCTTT. It is translated as CASSQEGVVGTEAFF. Looking up the rest from reference TRBV14 and TRBJ1-1 gives the full variable domain: EAGVTQFPSHSVIEKGQTVTLRCDPISGHDNLYWYRRVMGKEIKFLLHFVKESKQDESGMPNNRFLAERTGGTYSTLKVQPAELEDSGVYFCASSQEGVVGTEAFFGQGTRLTVV.

The chain employs TRBV27 and TRBJ1-2; TRBD1 might be the D (6 bases). The V and J ends lost 3 bases and 0 bases respectively, with 14 bases between them. CDR3 length: 16 amino acids. CDR1 MNHEY and CDR2 SMNVEV come from the germline V gene (reference sequence). CDR3 sequence reads: CASSFRPQGSNYGYTF. The CDR3, as DNA: TGTGCCAGCAGTTTCCGTCCTCAGGGGTCTAACTATGGCTACACCTTC.

This clonotype was recorded many times. V usage is TRBV29-1 and J usage is TRBJ2-7; D is unclear. The V end lost 0 bases, the J end lost 4 bases, and 4 bases lay between the germline ends. In germline, CDR1 is SQVTM, CDR2 ANQGSEA. The CDR3 consists of 11 residues. The CDR3 is CSVEDRYEQYF. For the CDR3, the DNA is TGCAGCGTTGAAGATAGGTACGAGCAGTACTTC.

This clonotype was recorded many times. V is TRBV5-1 and J is TRBJ2-7, with unresolved D. CDR3 length: 12 residues. V lost 1 base and J 5 bases, leaving 7 bases between the germline ends. Germline CDR1 is SGHRS and CDR2 is YFSETQ. DNA for the CDR3: TGCGCCAGCAGCTTGAAGGGTAACGAGCAGTACTTC. Residues: CASSLKGNEQYF.

This clonotype was recorded many times. The V gene is TRBV7-9, the J gene TRBJ2-3, with 10 positions matching TRBD2. The V and J ends lost 4 bases and 8 bases, in that order; junction bases with no gene match: 0. The CDR3 runs to 12 residues. Germline V gene lookup returns CDR1 SEHNR and CDR2 FQNEAQ (reference sequence). CDR3: CASSWTSGTQYF. Written as DNA, the CDR3 is TGTGCCAGCAGCTGGACTAGCGGTACGCAGTATTTT. The whole variable domain, remainder taken from reference TRBV7-9 and TRBJ2-3, is DTGVSQNPRHKITKRGQNVTFRCDPISEHNRLYWYRQTLGQGPEFLTYFQNEAQLEKSRLLSDRFSAERPKGSFSTLEIQRTEQGDSAMYLCASSWTSGTQYFGPGTRLTVL.

This rearrangement joins TRBV5-8 to TRBJ1-3; the D gene is possibly TRBD1 (5 bases). The germline V gene has CDR1 SGHTS and CDR2 YDEGEE. V dropped 3 bases and J dropped 0 bases, with 10 bases sitting between them. The CDR3 covers 15 residues. CDR3 DNA sequence: TGTGCCAGCAGCTGGGACGACAGCTCTGGAAACACCATATATTTT. It codes for CASSWDDSSGNTIYF.

This clonotype was recorded a few times. The chain has TRBV14 and TRBJ1-2; D unresolved. Germline CDR1 SGHDN, CDR2 FVKESK. V was pared by 2 bases and J by 7 bases, with 17 bases between. The CDR3 is 15 residues long. The CDR3 DNA sequence: TGTGCCAGCAGCCAAAAGTGGGGAGACCTGAGTGGCTACACCTTC. This sequence encodes CASSQKWGDLSGYTF. The whole variable domain, remainder taken from reference TRBV14 and TRBJ1-2, is EAGVTQFPSHSVIEKGQTVTLRCDPISGHDNLYWYRRVMGKEIKFLLHFVKESKQDESGMPNNRFLAERTGGTYSTLKVQPAELEDSGVYFCASSQKWGDLSGYTFGSGTRLTVV.

This chain uses TRBV9 with TRBJ2-3; unclear D gene. The CDR3 sequence is 15 residues long. The germline V and J ends were trimmed by 0 bases and 0 bases, with 8 bases remaining between them. Germline V gives CDR1 SGDLS, CDR2 YYNGEE. The CDR3 here is CASSVGPASTDTQYF. The CDR3 DNA is TGTGCCAGCAGCGTAGGGCCGGCTAGCACAGATACGCAGTATTTT. The full variable domain, in which reference TRBV9 and TRBJ2-3 provide the parts outside the CDR3, is DSGVTQTPKHLITATGQRVTLRCSPRSGDLSVYWYQQSLDQGLQFLIQYYNGEERAKGNILERFSAQQFPDLHSELNLSSLELGDSALYFCASSVGPASTDTQYFGPGTRLTVL.

This clonotype was picked up many times. The chain couples TRBV11-2 to TRBJ2-1; D is perhaps TRBD2 (6 bases). Trimming left V 5 bases short and J 10 bases short, with 15 bases between. This CDR3 has 13 residues. The V gene's germline CDR1 is SGHAT and CDR2 FQNNGV. The CDR3 sequence is CASSPRPAGEQFF. The CDR3 coding sequence is TGTGCCAGCAGCCCCCGCCCTGCGGGAGAGCAGTTCTTC. Complete variable domain (other parts from reference TRBV11-2 and TRBJ2-1): EAGVAQSPRYKIIEKRQSVAFWCNPISGHATLYWYQQILGQGPKLLIQFQNNGVVDDSQLPKDRFSAERLKGVDSTLKIQPAKLEDSAVYLCASSPRPAGEQFFGPGTRLTVL.

The chain carries TRBV19 and TRBJ2-7; TRBD2 matches 12 bases. V gave up 5 bases and J gave up 4 bases; unmatched junction bases: 12. Germline V gene data show CDR1 as LNHDA and CDR2 as SQIVND (reference sequence). The CDR3 contains 17 residues. CDR3 amino acids: CASSRLAGVGLEYEQYF. CDR3 bases: TGTGCCAGTAGTCGACTAGCGGGAGTTGGGCTGGAGTACGAGCAGTACTTC.

The chain employs TRBV18 and TRBJ1-6; no definite D call. CDR1 KGHSH and CDR2 LQKENI come from the germline V gene. Trimming took 6 bases from V and 11 from J, leaving 11 bases between them. This CDR3 comprises 12 residues. The CDR3 sequence: CASSQDSAPLHF. The CDR3 region has the DNA TGTGCCAGCTCCCAAGACTCGGCACCCCTCCACTTT.